These T cell receptor beta chains were read from a single sample in a study of cytomegalovirus exposure and HLA in healthy donors. Profiling relied on immunoSEQ multiplex PCR, and the TCRdb table lists in-frame clones only, not all of them. There are about 110,000 clones in the sample; about 79% occur only once, and under 3% lies in the top ten. The sequencing input was PBMCs. These receptors came from a young woman in good health and CMV-seropositive. Each CDR3 is given with its conserved first and last residue. D genes are given only for firm matches. Rows give clone size only sometimes, using once, few, many, or a class for an expanded clone.

V	size	J	D	length	DNA	CDR3
TRBV2	-	TRBJ2-7	TRBD2	15	TGTGCCAGCAAACCAGCGGGAGCGAACACTTACGAGCAGTACTTC	CASKPAGANTYEQYF
TRBV15	-	TRBJ1-2	-	15	TGTGCCACCAGCAGAGATCTGGGACTCGGAGGTGGCTACACCTTC	CATSRDLGLGGGYTF
TRBV12-5	-	TRBJ1-1	-	12	TGTGCTAGTGGTTCAGGGAGGACTGAAGCTTTCTTT	CASGSGRTEAFF
TRBV10-1	few	TRBJ2-3	TRBD2	16	TGCGCCAGCAGTGAGACAGGCGGGAGGGCCTCGGGTACGCAGTATTTT	CASSETGGRASGTQYF
TRBV6-5	few	TRBJ2-1	TRBD2	14	TGTGCCAGCAGGCGGGGGAGCTCCTACAATGAGCAGTTCTTC	CASRRGSSYNEQFF
TRBV19	-	TRBJ1-2	-	15	TGTGCCAGTAGTATCAGTCAGGCCGCTTGGCATGGCTACACCTTC	CASSISQAAWHGYTF
TRBV5-1	-	TRBJ2-1	-	14	TGCGCCAGCAGCCGTAGCGGCCTCTACAATGAGCAGTTCTTC	CASSRSGLYNEQFF
TRBV5-1	-	TRBJ2-3	-	14	TGCGCCAGCAGCTTGGCCGAGGCCACAGATACGCAGTATTTT	CASSLAEATDTQYF
TRBV28	-	TRBJ2-5	TRBD1	17	TGTGCCAGCAGTTTACCCCCCGCAGGGGGAATATCAGAGACCCAGTACTTC	CASSLPPAGGISETQYF
TRBV5-1	-	TRBJ2-2	TRBD1	16	TGCGCCAGCAGCCCAGGACAGGGATGGGACACCGGGGAGCTGTTTTTT	CASSPGQGWDTGELFF
TRBV2	-	TRBJ1-6	-	14	TGTGCCAGCAACACTCCCAGCGTTAATTCACCCCTCCACTTT	CASNTPSVNSPLHF
TRBV5-4	-	TRBJ2-7	TRBD2	11	TGTGCCAGCAGCTGGGGGGGCGAGCAGTACTTC	CASSWGGEQYF
TRBV5-1	few	TRBJ2-2	-	14	TGCGCCAGCAGCTTTTCCGGGAACACCGGGGAGCTGTTTTTT	CASSFSGNTGELFF
TRBV28	-	TRBJ1-4	-	15	TGTGCCAGCAGTTTTCCGCAGGGTCAGGGAGAAAAACTGTTTTTT	CASSFPQGQGEKLFF
TRBV14	-	TRBJ2-2	-	13	TGTGCCAGCAGCCCCGGACTGGTCGGGGAGCTGTTTTTT	CASSPGLVGELFF
TRBV10-3	-	TRBJ1-5	TRBD1	14	TGTGCCATCAGGGGGACAGGGGGCGATCAGCCCCAGCATTTT	CAIRGTGGDQPQHF
TRBV6-5	-	TRBJ2-5	TRBD2	13	TGTGCCAGCAGTTACGGGGAGGGAAGGACCCAGTACTTC	CASSYGEGRTQYF
TRBV19	-	TRBJ1-1	-	11	TGTGCCAGTAGTTCCCAGGTTGAAGCTTTCTTT	CASSSQVEAFF
TRBV5-1	-	TRBJ2-7	-	13	TGCGCCAGCAGACGCGGGCACAACTACGAGCAGTACTTC	CASRRGHNYEQYF
TRBV25-1	once	TRBJ2-1	TRBD1	16	TGTGCCAGCTTTCCTTCCCCGGGACAGGGACGGGGTGAGCAGTTCTTC	CASFPSPGQGRGEQFF
TRBV19	-	TRBJ2-7	TRBD1	14	TGTGCCAGTCGTATGACAGGGCCCTCCTACGAGCAGTACTTC	CASRMTGPSYEQYF
TRBV19	once	TRBJ1-5	-	15	TGTGCCAGCACCTTGGCCGGGTATAGCAATCAGCCCCAGCATTTT	CASTLAGYSNQPQHF
TRBV7-8	-	TRBJ1-3	-	18	TGTGCCAGCAGCTTATATCGGCTCCCGAGCGCCCTTGGAAACACCATATATTTT	CASSLYRLPSALGNTIYF
TRBV5-6	few	TRBJ1-5	-	12	TGTGCCAGCAGCGGCCGGGACAAGGTTCAGCATTTT	CASSGRDKVQHF
TRBV19	once	TRBJ1-1	-	14	TGTGCCAGTAGTATTCGGGGGGCGCGCACTGAAGCTTTCTTT	CASSIRGARTEAFF
TRBV6-5	-	TRBJ1-1	-	14	TGTGCCAGCAGTGGACAGAACCTGAACACTGAAGCTTTCTTT	CASSGQNLNTEAFF
TRBV21-1	-	TRBJ1-3	-	14	TGTGCCAGCAGCAGTACAGGGGGCGGAAACACCATATATTTT	CASSSTGGGNTIYF
TRBV20-1	-	TRBJ1-4	-	11	TGCAGTGCTAGCAGGAATGAAAAACTGTTTTTT	CSASRNEKLFF
TRBV2	few	TRBJ1-5	-	11	TGTGCCAGCAGTAGAGGGCAGCCCCAGCATTTT	CASSRGQPQHF
TRBV28	-	TRBJ2-5	-	13	TGTGCTTCCCGCGCAGGGGCCAGAGAGACCCAGTACTTC	CASRAGARETQYF
TRBV5-4	-	TRBJ2-1	TRBD1	15	TGTGCCAGCAGCTTCCGACAGGGTGGTTCCAATGAGCAGTTCTTC	CASSFRQGGSNEQFF
TRBV6-5	-	TRBJ1-1	TRBD1	13	TGTGCCAGCAATCAGGGGGAATCCGCTGAAGCTTTCTTT	CASNQGESAEAFF
TRBV6-6	-	TRBJ2-5	-	14	TGTGCCAGCAGTTACTCCACACCCGAAGAGACCCAGTACTTC	CASSYSTPEETQYF
TRBV6-1	few	TRBJ2-5	-	15	TGTGCCAGCAGCCGAGGGGTAGCGGCCCAAGAGACCCAGTACTTC	CASSRGVAAQETQYF
TRBV5-1	-	TRBJ1-1	-	13	TGCGCCAGCAGCTTGGGGCCGAACACTGAAGCTTTCTTT	CASSLGPNTEAFF
TRBV5-1	-	TRBJ2-6	-	15	TGCGCCAGCACACAGGGTCACTCTGGGGCCAACGTCCTGACTTTC	CASTQGHSGANVLTF
TRBV5-1	-	TRBJ2-7	TRBD2	17	TGCGCCAGCAGCTTGGCCGGGGCTAGCGGGAGGATGAACGAGCAGTACTTC	CASSLAGASGRMNEQYF
TRBV9	-	TRBJ2-7	-	15	TGTGCCAGCAGCGTAGGAGGGCAGGGGCCCTACGAGCAGTACTTC	CASSVGGQGPYEQYF
TRBV10-2	-	TRBJ2-3	-	15	TGCGCCAGCTGCGCTGTAGCGGTGAGCACAGATACGCAGTATTTT	CASCAVAVSTDTQYF
TRBV5-4	-	TRBJ2-4	-	14	TGTGCCAGCAGCTTGCCGACAGCTAGGGACATTCAGTACTTC	CASSLPTARDIQYF
TRBV6-4	once	TRBJ1-5	-	17	TGTGCCAGCAGCGCCCCCGGTAGCCCCCCCAGCAATCAGCCCCAGCATTTT	CASSAPGSPPSNQPQHF
TRBV2	few	TRBJ1-1	TRBD1	13	TGTGCCAGCAGGGGGACAGTGAACACTGAAGCTTTCTTT	CASRGTVNTEAFF
TRBV18	-	TRBJ2-2	TRBD2	18	TGTGCCAGCTCGCGCAAGGGGCTTGGACTAGTCGCCACCGGGGAGCTGTTTTTT	CASSRKGLGLVATGELFF
TRBV30	-	TRBJ1-1	-	15	TGTGCCTGGAGTGACGGACGGCCCGAGGGCTCTGAAGCTTTCTTT	CAWSDGRPEGSEAFF
TRBV28	-	TRBJ2-7	-	12	TGTGCCAGCAGTTTCCCGGGGTACGAGCAGTACTTC	CASSFPGYEQYF
TRBV7-9	-	TRBJ2-1	TRBD2	16	TGTGCCAGCAGCTTAGTCAACGCGGGAGTATACAATGAGCAGTTCTTC	CASSLVNAGVYNEQFF
TRBV28	-	TRBJ1-2	-	16	TGTGCCAGCAGTTTATTTTGGCGGACTTCGGGGGATGGCTACACCTTC	CASSLFWRTSGDGYTF
TRBV28	-	TRBJ1-1	TRBD1	14	TGTGCCAGCAGCGCCGGGGGACAGAAGTATGAAGCTTTCTTT	CASSAGGQKYEAFF
TRBV6-4	-	TRBJ2-1	-	16	TGTGCCAGCAGTGACTCAGCTGGGACTCCCTACAATGAGCAGTTCTTC	CASSDSAGTPYNEQFF
TRBV7-8	once	TRBJ2-2	-	12	TGTGCCAGCAGCTTAGCGGCCAGGGAGCTGTTTTTT	CASSLAARELFF
TRBV25-1	-	TRBJ2-7	TRBD1	16	TGTGCCAGCAGTGCAATTCCCGGGACAGCAGCCTACGAGCAGTACTTC	CASSAIPGTAAYEQYF
TRBV28	-	TRBJ1-5	-	15	TGTGCCAGCACCTGGGGCAGGTATAGCAATCAGCCCCAGCATTTT	CASTWGRYSNQPQHF
TRBV10-2	-	TRBJ1-5	TRBD1	15	TGCGCCACCGATGACAGGGGGCTGGGCAATCAGCCCCAGCATTTT	CATDDRGLGNQPQHF
TRBV7-9	-	TRBJ2-7	TRBD1	18	TGTTCCAGCAGCTTAGACCTCCCCCGGACAGGGGAGAGTTACGAGCAGTACTTC	CSSSLDLPRTGESYEQYF
TRBV27	-	TRBJ1-4	-	14	TGTGCCAGCAGTGCGGTTGGGGCCGATGAAAAACTGTTTTTT	CASSAVGADEKLFF
TRBV5-1	-	TRBJ2-7	-	15	TGCGCCAGCAGCTTGCACAGCGAGGGCCCGTACGAGCAGTACTTC	CASSLHSEGPYEQYF
TRBV7-8	-	TRBJ1-5	TRBD1	14	TGTGCCAGCAGCGCGACAGGGGGAATTCAGCCCCAGCATTTT	CASSATGGIQPQHF
TRBV30	-	TRBJ1-2	TRBD1	14	TGTGCCTGGAGGGAACAGGGGGCAGGCTATGGCTACACCTTC	CAWREQGAGYGYTF
TRBV6-5	-	TRBJ2-6	-	16	TGTGCCAGCAGTTACTCGTCAGGGTCTGGGGCCAACGTCCTGACTTTC	CASSYSSGSGANVLTF